Presented here are 28 T cell receptor beta chains from one specimen sequenced in a study of control samples from healthy donors and cancer patients. Sequencing used immunoSEQ multiplex PCR; TCRdb keeps in-frame clones, though not all of them. The top ten hold approximately 2.2% of the sample, which has about 120,000 clones, approximately 90% seen once. The sample taken for sequencing was blood. Receptor source: a woman in her seventies in good health.

This chain joins TRBV7-2 and TRBJ2-5; a possible D gene is TRBD1 (6 bases). The CDR3 length is 14 residues. V lost 3 bases, J lost 1 base, and 9 bases lay in between. Germline CDR1 SGHTA, CDR2 FQGNSA. The CDR3 nucleotides are TGTGCCAGCAGCTTGGACAGCATCCAAGAGACCCAGTACTTC. This encodes CASSLDSIQETQYF.

In nucleotides, the CDR3 is TGTGCCAGCTCACCACCAAAGGCGGGGGGGCGAGAGACCCAGTACTTC. Its translation is CASSPPKAGGRETQYF. The chain recombines TRBV18 with TRBJ2-5; 9 nucleotides align to TRBD2. The CDR3 extends over 16 amino acids. V lost 0 bases, J lost 4 bases, and 6 bases stayed unmatched. Germline V gene sequence: CDR1 KGHSH, CDR2 LQKENI.

The chain links TRBV3-1 (or the pseudogene TRBV3-2) to TRBJ2-7, with 7 bases aligning to TRBD1. The CDR3 loop spans 15 amino acids. V was clipped by 5 bases and J by 2 bases; unmatched bases: 9. Germline CDR1 reads LGHDT; CDR2 reads YNNKEL (reference sequence). The CDR3: CASSSQGVRPYEQYF. CDR3 bases: TGTGCCAGCAGCAGTCAGGGGGTTCGCCCCTACGAGCAGTACTTC.

The genes are TRBV27 and TRBJ2-2; unclear D gene. V shed 5 bases and J shed 5 bases, with 12 bases lying between them. The V gene's germline CDR1 is MNHEY and CDR2 SMNVEV (reference sequence). This CDR3 contains 14 residues. The CDR3 here is CASSPRRETGELFF. The CDR3 DNA reads TGTGCCAGCAGTCCCCGAAGGGAAACCGGGGAGCTGTTTTTT.

V usage is TRBV5-4 and J usage is TRBJ2-1, with D unresolved. This CDR3 spans 11 amino acids. CDR1 SGHNT and CDR2 YYREEE come from the germline V gene (reference sequence). Trimming shortened V by 1 base and J by 9 bases, and 5 bases separated the two germline ends. The chain's CDR3 is CASSLRGEQFF. For the CDR3, the DNA is TGTGCCAGCAGCTTGCGTGGTGAGCAGTTCTTC.

The chain couples TRBV5-3 to TRBJ1-5; D perhaps matches TRBD1 (6 bases). TRBV5-3 is an ORF, with its function uncertain. Trimming removed 4 bases at V and 2 bases at J, with 13 bases between. This CDR3 has 15 residues. CDR3 region: CARSHLGGRNQPQHF. For the CDR3, the DNA is TGTGCCAGAAGCCACCTTGGGGGGCGCAATCAGCCCCAGCATTTT.

This chain uses TRBV7-6 with TRBJ2-5, with D uncertain. CDR1 is SGHVS and CDR2 is FNYEAQ in the germline V gene. V was clipped by 1 base and J by 1 base, with 7 bases between them. The CDR3 loop spans 14 amino acids. CDR3 sequence reads: CASSLGQSQETQYF. Written as DNA, the CDR3 is TGTGCCAGCAGCTTAGGCCAGTCCCAAGAGACCCAGTACTTC.

This clone was detected only a few times. The J gene is TRBJ1-5, the V gene TRBV4-1, with 8 bases that match TRBD1. The germline V gene has CDR1 MGHRA and CDR2 YSYEKL. The trim removed 4 bases at V and 5 bases at J, leaving 10 bases unmatched. This CDR3 is 16 amino acids long. CDR3 protein: CASSPGQGGDDQPQHF. DNA of the CDR3: TGCGCCAGCAGCCCCGGACAGGGAGGAGACGATCAGCCCCAGCATTTT.

V gene TRBV5-1 combines with J gene TRBJ1-3, with TRBD1 matching over 7 bases. Germline-derived CDR1 and CDR2 are SGHRS and YFSETQ. The CDR3 spans 15 residues. The V segment lost 4 bases and the J segment 0 bases; nucleotides outside the gene matches: 4. DNA for the CDR3: TGCGCCAGCAGCGGCGGGACAGCCTCTGGAAACACCATATATTTT. Its translation: CASSGGTASGNTIYF.

This clone appeared a single time. The gene calls are TRBV3-1 (or the pseudogene TRBV3-2) and TRBJ2-3, with 9 nucleotides matching TRBD2. CDR1 LGHDT and CDR2 YNNKEL come from the germline V gene (reference sequence). The V and J ends lost 0 bases and 9 bases, in that order; junction bases with no gene match: 7. This CDR3 spans 15 amino acids. The CDR3 reads CASSQDFLAGRTQYF. The CDR3 nucleotides read TGTGCCAGCAGCCAAGATTTCCTAGCGGGGAGGACGCAGTATTTT.

The chain links TRBV7-9 to TRBJ1-2; no clear D gene. V lost 5 bases to trimming and J lost 5 bases, with 12 bases between them. The germline V gene has CDR1 SEHNR and CDR2 FQNEAQ (reference sequence). The CDR3 covers 13 residues. CDR3 protein: CASSPLVGYGYTF. CDR3 nucleotide sequence: TGTGCCAGCAGCCCCTTAGTAGGGTATGGCTACACCTTC.

The count of this clone is one. The chain combines TRBV19 with TRBJ1-2; D ambiguous. The germline gives CDR1 LNHDA, CDR2 SQIVND (reference sequence). There are 13 residues in the CDR3. The germline V and J ends were trimmed by 6 bases and 4 bases, with 12 bases remaining between them. Written as DNA, the CDR3 is TGTGCCAGTAGCACGGGGAATCGCTATGGCTACACCTTC. This codes for CASSTGNRYGYTF.

The rearrangement links TRBV6-6 to TRBJ2-1; no reliable D call. Per germline, CDR1 MNHNY and CDR2 SVGAGI (reference sequence). V lost 2 bases to trimming and J lost 5 bases, with 10 bases between them. CDR3 length: 14 amino acids. DNA of the CDR3: TGTGCCAGCAGTTACCCCGGGTACAACAATGAGCAGTTCTTC. Translating it yields CASSYPGYNNEQFF.

V usage is TRBV7-9 and J usage is TRBJ1-4, with 7 bases lining up with TRBD1. Germline V gives CDR1 SEHNR, CDR2 FQNEAQ (reference sequence). V trimming: 4 bases; J trimming: 7 bases; junction bases outside the gene matches: 6. This CDR3 has 14 amino acids. The CDR3 coding sequence is TGTGCCAGCAGCTCGACAGGGTTTGGTGAAAAACTGTTTTTT. Translation gives CASSSTGFGEKLFF. The entire variable domain, with the rest obtained from reference TRBV7-9 and TRBJ1-4, is as follows: DTGVSQNPRHKITKRGQNVTFRCDPISEHNRLYWYRQTLGQGPEFLTYFQNEAQLEKSRLLSDRFSAERPKGSFSTLEIQRTEQGDSAMYLCASSSTGFGEKLFFGSGTQLSVL.

The chain is built from TRBV19 and TRBJ2-1; D is unresolved. V was trimmed by 6 bases and J by 8 bases, leaving 17 bases between them. Per germline, CDR1 LNHDA and CDR2 SQIVND (reference sequence). This CDR3 is built from 14 residues. The CDR3 sequence is CASRSTRYTDEQFF. The CDR3 DNA sequence: TGTGCCAGTAGGTCGACAAGATATACGGATGAGCAGTTCTTC.

The rearrangement links TRBV4-1 to TRBJ2-2; TRBD1 agrees at 10 bases. Germline V CDR1 and CDR2: MGHRA, YSYEKL. With V trimmed by 4 bases and J by 4 bases, 3 bases remained unmatched. The CDR3 runs 15 residues. The CDR3 sequence: CASSPGQGPTGELFF. CDR3 DNA: TGCGCCAGCAGCCCGGGACAGGGGCCCACCGGGGAGCTGTTTTTT.

This clone was seen more than once but under ten times. This chain links TRBV27 with TRBJ1-6, with TRBD1 as a possible D gene (5 bases). CDR1 MNHEY and CDR2 SMNVEV come from the germline V gene (reference sequence). Trimming stripped 2 bases from V and 7 bases from J, with 9 bases between. The CDR3 runs to 14 residues. CDR3 region: CASSLRQINSPLHF. CDR3 nucleotides: TGTGCCAGCAGTTTAAGACAGATCAATTCACCCCTCCACTTT.

This clone has a handful of counts. This chain links TRBV5-1 with TRBJ2-7, with D perhaps assigned TRBD1 or TRBD2 (5 bases each). V was trimmed by 0 bases and J by 6 bases, leaving 16 bases between them. The germline V gene has CDR1 SGHRS and CDR2 YFSETQ. There are 15 residues in the CDR3. Written as DNA, the CDR3 is TGCGCCAGCAGCTTGGGAGCGGCAGGGCCTGCCGAGCAGTACTTC. It encodes CASSLGAAGPAEQYF. Full variable domain (missing parts from reference TRBV5-1 and TRBJ2-7): KAGVTQTPRYLIKTRGQQVTLSCSPISGHRSVSWYQQTPGQGLQFLFEYFSETQRNKGNFPGRFSGRQFSNSRSEMNVSTLELGDSALYLCASSLGAAGPAEQYFGPGTRLTVT.

This chain joins TRBV7-8 and TRBJ1-2; 7 positions match TRBD1. V shed 0 bases and J 3 bases; nucleotides not matched to a gene: 7. Germline-derived CDR1 and CDR2 are SGHVS and FQNEAQ. The CDR3 has 16 residues. CDR3 sequence: CASSLARTGEDYGYTF. In nucleotides, the CDR3 is TGTGCCAGCAGCTTAGCGAGGACAGGCGAGGACTATGGCTACACCTTC.

The CDR3 bases are TGTGCCAGCAGTTACGATGGGGAGGACGCAGATACGCAGTATTTT. Amino acids: CASSYDGEDADTQYF. This sequence joins TRBV6-2 or TRBV6-3 and TRBJ2-3; tentatively, D is TRBD2 (6 bases). The CDR3 extends over 15 amino acids. Germline lookup yields CDR1 MNHEY and CDR2 SVGEGT. Trimming took 2 bases from V and 4 from J, leaving 13 bases between them.

The rearrangement uses TRBV2 and TRBJ2-7; D gene uncertain. V was clipped by 5 bases and J by 6 bases, with 17 bases between them. CDR3 length: 14 amino acids. The germline CDR1 and CDR2 sequences are SNHLY and FYNNEI. The CDR3 loop is CASSKGQPPSEQYF. CDR3 in DNA: TGTGCCAGCAGTAAAGGCCAGCCTCCCTCCGAGCAGTACTTC. Full variable domain (outside the CDR3, taken from reference TRBV2 and TRBJ2-7): EPEVTQTPSHQVTQMGQEVILRCVPISNHLYFYWYRQILGQKVEFLVSFYNNEISEKSEIFDDQFSVERPDGSNFTLKIRSTKLEDSAMYFCASSKGQPPSEQYFGPGTRLTVT.

This clone was counted once. The chain employs TRBV6-5 and TRBJ1-2, with D possibly TRBD1 on 6 matching bases. Trimming left V 0 bases short and J 5 bases short, with 16 bases between. Germline V lookup: CDR1 MNHEY, CDR2 SVGAGI. The CDR3 is 16 residues long. CDR3 protein: CASSYSSTGLSYGYTF. As DNA, the CDR3 is TGTGCCAGCAGTTACTCCTCGACAGGCCTAAGTTATGGCTACACCTTC.

The gene calls are TRBV5-4 and TRBJ2-3; the D is unclear. The CDR3 loop spans 14 amino acids. Trimming took off 1 base at V and 2 bases at J, with 8 bases between the two ends. CDR1 and CDR2 (germline): SGHNT, YYREEE (reference sequence). The CDR3 DNA reads TGTGCCAGCAGCTTGTCGCCAAACACAGATACGCAGTATTTT. Translating gives CASSLSPNTDTQYF.

The chain is built from TRBV29-1 and TRBJ2-3, with 12 nucleotides matching TRBD2. The trim removed 6 bases at V and 4 bases at J, leaving 14 bases unmatched. This CDR3 has 17 residues. The germline gives CDR1 SQVTM, CDR2 ANQGSEA. This CDR3 is CSVNGLAGIKRSDTQYF. As DNA, the CDR3 is TGCAGCGTAAATGGACTAGCGGGGATAAAAAGGTCAGATACGCAGTATTTT.

The chain joins TRBV6-2 or TRBV6-3 to TRBJ2-7, with D hard to call. Trimming shortened V by 0 bases and J by 6 bases, and 9 bases separated the two germline ends. There are 13 residues in the CDR3. Germline V gene data show CDR1 as MNHEY and CDR2 as SVGEGT. The chain's CDR3 is CASSYSTPSEQYF. Written as DNA, the CDR3 is TGTGCCAGCAGTTACTCGACTCCATCCGAGCAGTACTTC.

This chain joins TRBV7-2 and TRBJ2-3; either TRBD1 or TRBD2 may fit D (5 bases each). The V end was cut by 5 bases, the J end by 1 base, with 7 bases between. The CDR3 covers 13 residues. Germline lookup yields CDR1 SGHTA and CDR2 FQGNSA. CDR3 in amino acids: CASSLGGTDTQYF. The CDR3 coding sequence is TGTGCCAGCAGCCTGGGGGGCACAGATACGCAGTATTTT.

This clone has just one count. The J gene is TRBJ2-3, the V gene TRBV19; D is unresolved. Germline V gene data show CDR1 as LNHDA and CDR2 as SQIVND (reference sequence). The V and J ends lost 10 bases and 0 bases respectively, with 11 bases between them. This CDR3 spans 13 amino acids. The DNA of the CDR3 is TGTGCCACTGGGCCCCCTAGCACAGATACGCAGTATTTT. Amino acid sequence: CATGPPSTDTQYF.

CDR3 in amino acids: CASSESLGSNTGELFF. Here the CDR3 DNA reads TGCGCCAGCAGTGAGTCCCTAGGCAGTAACACCGGGGAGCTGTTTTTT. J is TRBJ2-2 and V is TRBV10-1, with no clear D. Germline values: CDR1 WNHNN, CDR2 SYGVQD (reference sequence). V lost 0 bases and J 2 bases, leaving 10 bases between the germline ends. The CDR3 consists of 16 residues.